Sequencing of this T cell receptor (beta chain) was carried out in a study of post-analysis software for immune sequencing data. The table lists this clonotype with a few counts. Its antigen remains unknown. The length of the CDR3 is 16 residues. J lost 2 bases, V lost 4 bases, and 8 bases had no gene match. CDR1 and CDR2 (germline): SGDLS, YYNGEE. Broader study findings: There were five TRBV segments more frequent in patients than controls, and TRBV5-6, TRBV5-1 and TRBV20-1 were among them.

Built from TCR beta cDNA, the libraries had unique molecular identifiers in them. TCRdb fed the PCR reads into MiXCR, producing one record per CDR3 protein. This sample yields under 900,000 distinct CDR3 sequences, of which about 50% are seen a single time; approximately 4.3% belongs to the top ten. Sequencing input: blood. This TCR derives from a girl between 10 and 17 years old with multiple sclerosis. The rearrangement joins TRBV9 to TRBJ2-1; 8 positions agree with TRBD2. CDR3 sequence reads: CASSPWAGGPYNEQFF. The CDR3 region has the DNA TGTGCCAGCAGCCCGTGGGCGGGAGGCCCCTACAATGAGCAGTTCTTC.